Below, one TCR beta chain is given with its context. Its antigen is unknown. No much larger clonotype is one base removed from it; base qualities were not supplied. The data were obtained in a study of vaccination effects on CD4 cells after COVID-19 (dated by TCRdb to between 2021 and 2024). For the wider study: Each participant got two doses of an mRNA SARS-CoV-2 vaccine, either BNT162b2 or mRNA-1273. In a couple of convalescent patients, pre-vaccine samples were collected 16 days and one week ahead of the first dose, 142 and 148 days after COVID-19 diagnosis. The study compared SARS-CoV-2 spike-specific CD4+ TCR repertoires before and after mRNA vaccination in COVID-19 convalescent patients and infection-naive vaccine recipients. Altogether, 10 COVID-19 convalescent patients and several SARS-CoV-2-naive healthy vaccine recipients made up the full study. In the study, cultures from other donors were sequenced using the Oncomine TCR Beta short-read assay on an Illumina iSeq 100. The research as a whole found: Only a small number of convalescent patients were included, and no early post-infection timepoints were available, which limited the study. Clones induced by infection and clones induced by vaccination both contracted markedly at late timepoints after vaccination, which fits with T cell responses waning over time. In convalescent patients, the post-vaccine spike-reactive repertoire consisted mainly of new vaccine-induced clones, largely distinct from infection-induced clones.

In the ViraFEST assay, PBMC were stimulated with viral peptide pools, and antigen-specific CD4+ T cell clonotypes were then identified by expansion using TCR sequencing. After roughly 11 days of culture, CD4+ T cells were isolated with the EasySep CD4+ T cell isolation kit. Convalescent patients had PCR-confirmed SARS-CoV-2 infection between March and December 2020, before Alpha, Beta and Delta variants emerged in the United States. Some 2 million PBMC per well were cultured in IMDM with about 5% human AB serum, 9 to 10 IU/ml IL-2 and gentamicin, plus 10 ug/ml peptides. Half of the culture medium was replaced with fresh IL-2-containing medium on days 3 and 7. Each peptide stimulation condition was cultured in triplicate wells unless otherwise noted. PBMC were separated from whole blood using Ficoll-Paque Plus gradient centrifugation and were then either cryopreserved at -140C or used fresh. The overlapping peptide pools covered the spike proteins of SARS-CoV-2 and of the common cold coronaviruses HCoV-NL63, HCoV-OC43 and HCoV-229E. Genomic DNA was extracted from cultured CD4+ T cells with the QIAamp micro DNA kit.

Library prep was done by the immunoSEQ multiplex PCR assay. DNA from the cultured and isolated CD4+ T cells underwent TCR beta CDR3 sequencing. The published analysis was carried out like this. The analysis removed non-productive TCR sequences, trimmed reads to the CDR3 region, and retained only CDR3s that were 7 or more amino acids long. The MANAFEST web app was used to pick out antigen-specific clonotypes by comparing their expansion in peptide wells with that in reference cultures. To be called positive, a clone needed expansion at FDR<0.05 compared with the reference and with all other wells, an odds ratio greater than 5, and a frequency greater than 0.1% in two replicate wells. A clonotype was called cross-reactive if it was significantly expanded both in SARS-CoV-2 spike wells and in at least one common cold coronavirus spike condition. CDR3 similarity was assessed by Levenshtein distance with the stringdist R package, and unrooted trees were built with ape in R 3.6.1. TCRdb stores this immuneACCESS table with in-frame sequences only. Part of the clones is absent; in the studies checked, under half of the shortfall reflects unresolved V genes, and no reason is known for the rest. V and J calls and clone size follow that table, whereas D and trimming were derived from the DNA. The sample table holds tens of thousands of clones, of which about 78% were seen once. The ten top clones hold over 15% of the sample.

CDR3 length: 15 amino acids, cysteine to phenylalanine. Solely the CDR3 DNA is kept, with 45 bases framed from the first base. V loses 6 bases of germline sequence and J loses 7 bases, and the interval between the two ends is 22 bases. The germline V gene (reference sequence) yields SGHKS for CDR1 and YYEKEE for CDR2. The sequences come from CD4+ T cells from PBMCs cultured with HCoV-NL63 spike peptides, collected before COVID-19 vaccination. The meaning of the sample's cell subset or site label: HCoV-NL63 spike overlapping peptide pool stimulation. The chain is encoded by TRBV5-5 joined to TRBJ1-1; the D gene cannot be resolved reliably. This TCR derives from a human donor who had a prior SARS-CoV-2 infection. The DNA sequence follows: TGTGCCAGCACCTCAGAAGTTGCGGGAGGCGGTGAAGCTTTCTTT. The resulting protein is CASTSEVAGGGEAFF.